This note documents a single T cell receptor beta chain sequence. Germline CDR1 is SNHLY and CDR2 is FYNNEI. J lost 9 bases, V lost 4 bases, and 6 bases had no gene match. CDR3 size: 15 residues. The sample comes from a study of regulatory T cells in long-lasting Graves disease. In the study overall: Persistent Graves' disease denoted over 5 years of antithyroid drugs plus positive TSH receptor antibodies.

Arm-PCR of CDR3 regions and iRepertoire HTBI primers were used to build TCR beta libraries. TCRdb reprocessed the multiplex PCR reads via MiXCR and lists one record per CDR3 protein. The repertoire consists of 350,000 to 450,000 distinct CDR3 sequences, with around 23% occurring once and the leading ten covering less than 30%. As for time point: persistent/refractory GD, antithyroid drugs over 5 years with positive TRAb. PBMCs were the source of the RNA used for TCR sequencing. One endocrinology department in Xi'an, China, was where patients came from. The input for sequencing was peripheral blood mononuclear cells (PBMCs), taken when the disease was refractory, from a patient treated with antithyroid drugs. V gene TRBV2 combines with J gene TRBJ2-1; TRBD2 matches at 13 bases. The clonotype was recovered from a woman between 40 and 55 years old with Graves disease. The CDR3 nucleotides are TGTGCCAGCAGTGGGACTAGCGGGAGCGTTGGTGAGCAGTTCTTC. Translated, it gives CASSGTSGSVGEQFF.